This T cell receptor (beta chain) appears in the sequencing data of a study of blood T cells in healthy people across ages. Study-level results: Possibly confounding the expanded clonotype changes was the fact that donor CMV status was unknown.

Concerning this clonotype: The antigen remains unidentified. The junction departs from the called germline gene at one end, perhaps through a read error.

Donor samples were obtained from healthy Caucasian individuals from Russia, aged about 6 to 95. Each of the donors had around 9 milliliters of peripheral blood drawn into EDTA-treated Vacutainer tubes. A second PCR, run for about 6 to 12 cycles, used a sample-barcoded 5' primer plus a J-beta primer mix. A template-switch adaptor containing 12 random nucleotides labeled each cDNA molecule. MiXCR was run by TCRdb on the 5' RACE reads, yielding one entry per CDR3 protein. Here the sample spans approximately 1,000,000 distinct CDR3 sequences, around two fifths being singletons. The CDR3 loop spans 16 amino acids.

V usage is TRBV12-3 or TRBV12-4 and J usage is TRBJ2-3, with TRBD2 identical over 10 bases. The material sequenced was blood. The TCR originated in a man between 18 and 35 years old in good health. In nucleotides, the CDR3 is TGTGCCAACAGTTTGTCTAGCGGGGGACGCACAGATACGCAGTATTTT. This encodes CANSLSSGGRTDTQYF.